Presented here are 21 T cell receptor beta chains from one specimen sequenced in a study of PD-1 and CTLA-4 blockade in melanoma. TCRdb's table, derived via immunoSEQ multiplex PCR, lists solely in-frame clones and lacks some. The repertoire holds more than 9,000 clones, roughly four fifths seen once, with 25% to 35% in the top ten. The source material was CD8+ T cells from peripheral blood, sampled from a patient given anti-PD-1 treatment. These receptors were taken from a human donor with melanoma.

J is TRBJ2-3 and V is TRBV4-3; D call uncertain. Trimming left V 0 bases short and J 2 bases short, with 9 bases between. This CDR3 spans 15 amino acids. Germline CDR1 reads LGHNA; CDR2 reads YSLEER. In DNA, the CDR3 is TGCGCCAGCAGCCAAGATCTGGGAAACACAGATACGCAGTATTTT. Amino acids: CASSQDLGNTDTQYF.

This chain joins TRBV6-2 or TRBV6-3 and TRBJ2-7, with 7 bases lining up with TRBD2. With V trimmed by 6 bases and J by 2 bases, 7 bases remained unmatched. Germline lookup yields CDR1 MNHEY and CDR2 SVGEGT. CDR3 length equals 14 residues. CDR3 nucleotide sequence: TGTGCCAGCAGCCGCGGGAGCGATCCCTACGAGCAGTACTTC. Residues: CASSRGSDPYEQYF.

This chain joins TRBV12-3 or TRBV12-4 and TRBJ2-5; D unresolved. This CDR3 is built from 13 residues. Deletions cut 5 bases from V and 3 bases from J, with 10 bases between. The CDR3 DNA is TGTGCCAGCAGTCCTACGGCTGAAGAGACCCAGTACTTC. This encodes CASSPTAEETQYF.

This chain links TRBV30 with TRBJ1-2; D remains ambiguous. The CDR3 is made up of 13 amino acids. CDR1 and CDR2 from the germline V gene are GTSNPN and SVGIG (reference sequence). Trimming stripped 1 base from V and 7 bases from J, with 13 bases between. The CDR3 sequence is CAWSAEQSSGYTF. CDR3 DNA: TGTGCCTGGAGTGCAGAGCAATCAAGTGGCTACACCTTC. Full variable domain (rest looked up from reference TRBV30 and TRBJ1-2): SQTIHQWPATLVQPVGSPLSLECTVEGTSNPNLYWYRQAAGRGLQLLFYSVGIGQISSEVPQNLSASRPQDRQFILSSKKLLLSDSGFYLCAWSAEQSSGYTFGSGTRLTVV.

The chain links TRBV19 to TRBJ2-7; D might be TRBD1 (6 bases). V gave up 6 bases and J gave up 4 bases, with 7 bases separating them. This CDR3 has 11 amino acids. Germline V CDR1 and CDR2: LNHDA, SQIVND (reference sequence). The CDR3 DNA follows: TGTGCCAGTAGGGACAGTTACGAGCAGTACTTC. Residues: CASRDSYEQYF.

V gene TRBV13 combines with J gene TRBJ2-7; D perhaps matches TRBD2 (6 bases). Germline V CDR1 and CDR2: PRHDT, FYEKMQ (reference sequence). This CDR3 has 14 residues. V lost 3 bases to trimming and J lost 2 bases, with 11 bases between them. CDR3 in amino acids: CASSFGGTPYEQYF. CDR3 coding DNA: TGTGCCAGCAGCTTCGGGGGTACCCCCTACGAGCAGTACTTC.

This clone occurred once. This rearrangement joins TRBV30 to TRBJ2-2; D gene uncertain. Germline CDR1 and CDR2: GTSNPN and SVGIG (reference sequence). Trimming stripped 5 bases from V and 1 base from J, with 8 bases between. This CDR3 region has 13 residues. The CDR3 loop is CAWDIQNTGELFF. The CDR3 bases are TGTGCCTGGGACATTCAGAACACCGGGGAGCTGTTTTTT.

This rearrangement joins TRBV30 to TRBJ2-3, with 12 bases aligning to TRBD1. The junction had 3 bases not matched to a gene; V was cut back by 2 bases and J by 3 bases. Looked up from germline, CDR1 is GTSNPN and CDR2 is SVGIG (reference sequence). The CDR3 extends over 15 amino acids. The CDR3 DNA reads TGTGCCTGGAGTTGGGACAGGGGGCTGACAGATACGCAGTATTTT. It encodes CAWSWDRGLTDTQYF.

V and J are TRBV16 and TRBJ1-6; maybe TRBD1 (6 bases). Germline V lookup: CDR1 KGHSY, CDR2 FQNENV. V was pared by 0 bases and J by 5 bases, with 23 bases between. The CDR3 has 20 residues. CDR3 DNA sequence: TGTGCCAGCAGCCAATCGTTGCTTAGGACAGAACCATTGAATAATTCACCCCTCCACTTT. Translating gives CASSQSLLRTEPLNNSPLHF.

This chain connects TRBV7-9 to TRBJ2-7, with D perhaps TRBD1 or TRBD2 (7 bases each). CDR1 and CDR2 (germline): SEHNR, FQNEAQ (reference sequence). The CDR3 runs 14 residues. The germline V and J ends were trimmed by 7 bases and 6 bases, with 19 bases remaining between them. Here the CDR3 DNA reads TGTGCCAGCACCCAGGGGGGGGCGGCTTCCGAGCAGTACTTC. It yields the protein CASTQGGAASEQYF.

The chain recombines TRBV7-6 with TRBJ2-1; the match to TRBD2 covers 9 bases. The CDR3 has 15 amino acids. V shed 1 base and J 7 bases; nucleotides not matched to a gene: 5. Looked up from germline, CDR1 is SGHVS and CDR2 is FNYEAQ. For the CDR3, the DNA is TGTGCCAGCAGCTTAGAGGCGGGAGGGGGTAATGAGCAGTTCTTC. Protein: CASSLEAGGGNEQFF. Based on the CDR3 plus reference TRBV7-6 and TRBJ2-1, the full variable domain is GAGVSQSPRYKVTKRGQDVALRCDPISGHVSLYWYRQALGQGPEFLTYFNYEAQQDKSGLPNDRFSAERPEGSISTLTIQRTEQRDSAMYRCASSLEAGGGNEQFFGPGTRLTVL.

This clone has a handful of counts. The chain couples TRBV4-3 to TRBJ2-1; D not certain. CDR3 length: 13 amino acids. V was shortened by 4 bases and J by 2 bases, with 6 bases between the two germline ends. The V gene's germline CDR1 is LGHNA and CDR2 YSLEER. This chain's CDR3 is CASSPDAYNEQFF. CDR3 coding DNA: TGCGCCAGCAGCCCCGACGCCTACAATGAGCAGTTCTTC.

The genes are TRBV11-3 and TRBJ1-6; no clear D gene. CDR3 length: 16 residues. Germline-derived CDR1 and CDR2 are SGHNT and YENEEA. Between the trimmed V and J ends, which lost 3 bases and 0 bases, there was a span of 9 bases. The DNA of the CDR3 is TGTGCCAGCAGCTTGCGTGATAGCTCCTATAATTCACCCCTCCACTTT. This codes for CASSLRDSSYNSPLHF.

This chain uses TRBV4-3 with TRBJ1-1, with TRBD1 matching over 7 bases. The CDR3 extends over 14 amino acids. The J segment lost 5 bases and the V segment lost 1 base, leaving 4 bases of the junction unmatched. Germline V gene sequence: CDR1 LGHNA, CDR2 YSLEER. CDR3 nucleotides: TGCGCCAGCAGCCAAGCCACAGGGGTTACTGAAGCTTTCTTT. Its translation is CASSQATGVTEAFF.

The chain recombines TRBV5-8 with TRBJ2-1; D may be TRBD2 (5 bases). Trimming cost V 5 bases and J 4 bases, with 13 bases left between them. In germline, CDR1 is SGHTS, CDR2 YDEGEE. The CDR3 is made up of 14 amino acids. The CDR3 loop is CASSTARVYNEQFF. DNA of the CDR3: TGTGCCAGCAGTACCGCGCGGGTGTACAATGAGCAGTTCTTC. Drawing the rest from reference TRBV5-8 and TRBJ2-1, the complete variable domain is EAGVTQSPTHLIKTRGQQATLRCSPISGHTSVYWYQQALGLGLQFLLWYDEGEERNRGNFPPRFSGRQFPNYSSELNVNALELEDSALYLCASSTARVYNEQFFGPGTRLTVL.

This clone has just a few counts. J is TRBJ1-5 and V is TRBV25-1; D gene unclear. CDR1 is MGHDK, CDR2 SYGVNS, per germline. The CDR3 length is 10 residues. Deletions cut 3 bases from V and 6 bases from J, with 0 bases between. CDR3 region: CASSDQPQHF. The CDR3 bases are TGTGCCAGCAGTGATCAGCCCCAGCATTTT.

This clone was recorded only once. The V and J genes are TRBV7-8 and TRBJ2-7; 9 bases align to TRBD2. The CDR3 spans 16 residues. V lost 5 bases, J lost 2 bases, and 10 bases stayed unmatched. Germline assignment: CDR1 SGHVS and CDR2 FQNEAQ. CDR3 loop: CASSPSVLAGTYEQYF. CDR3 sequence (DNA): TGTGCCAGCAGCCCCTCCGTCCTAGCGGGGACCTACGAGCAGTACTTC.

The genes are TRBV5-6 and TRBJ1-5, with 12 bases that match TRBD1. CDR1 and CDR2 (germline): SGHDT, YYEEEE. The V and J ends lost 3 bases and 6 bases, in that order; junction bases with no gene match: 1. The CDR3 has 14 residues. CDR3 nucleotide sequence: TGTGCCAGCAGCTCGGGACAGGGGGCTCAGCCCCAGCATTTT. This translates into CASSSGQGAQPQHF.

The V and J genes are TRBV6-5 and TRBJ1-6; D is possibly TRBD1 (6 bases). From germline, CDR1 is MNHEY and CDR2 SVGAGI. Trimming pared 8 bases from V and 5 bases from J, leaving 10 bases between. The CDR3 is 13 amino acids. DNA of the CDR3: TGTGCCAGCTTCGGACAGAATAATTCACCCCTCCACTTT. Translated, it gives CASFGQNNSPLHF.

The chain links TRBV10-2 to TRBJ2-1; D is uncertain. The CDR3 has 13 residues. Germline-derived CDR1 and CDR2 are WSHSY and SAAADI. The ends were cut back, 2 bases at V and 7 bases at J, with 9 bases in the middle. The DNA of the CDR3 is TGCGCCAGCAGTGAGAACGATATGAATGAGCAGTTCTTC. This encodes CASSENDMNEQFF.

The chain is built from TRBV7-9 and TRBJ1-2, with D hard to call. CDR1 is SEHNR and CDR2 is FQNEAQ in the germline V gene (reference sequence). The CDR3 spans 15 residues. The ends were cut back, 3 bases at V and 2 bases at J, with 13 bases in the middle. CDR3 in DNA: TGTGCCAGCAGCTTTACGTCGGGCAGCAACTATGGCTACACCTTC. Translation: CASSFTSGSNYGYTF.